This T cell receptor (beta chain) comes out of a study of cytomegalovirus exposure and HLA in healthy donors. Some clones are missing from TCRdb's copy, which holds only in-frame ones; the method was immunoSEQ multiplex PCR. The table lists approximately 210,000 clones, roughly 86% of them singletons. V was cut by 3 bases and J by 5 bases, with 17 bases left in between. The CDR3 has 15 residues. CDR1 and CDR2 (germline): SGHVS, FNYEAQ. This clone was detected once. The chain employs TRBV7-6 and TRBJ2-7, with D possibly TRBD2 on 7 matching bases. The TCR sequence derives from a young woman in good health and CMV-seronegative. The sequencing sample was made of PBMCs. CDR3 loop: CASSLGEGEGDEQYF. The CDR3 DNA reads TGTGCCAGCAGCTTGGGAGAGGGGGAGGGGGACGAGCAGTACTTC.